These T cell receptor beta chains were read from a single sample in a study of a mutant IDH1 vaccine in newly diagnosed glioma. The data were produced by immunoSEQ multiplex PCR, yet TCRdb's version contains in-frame clones alone and is incomplete. The sample records some 61,000 clones, roughly 85% being singletons. Sequencing was performed on PBMCs, taken from a glioma patient treated with radiotherapy, temozolomide or both. These receptors were taken from a man under 40 with glioma. Each CDR3 is given with its conserved first and last residue. The D gene is left open where the match is weak. Part of the rows lack a size; the others show once, few, many or a class for expanded clones.

D gene | clone size | J gene | V gene | CDR3 DNA | CDR3 protein
. | . | TRBJ1-3 | TRBV30 | TGTGCCTGGAGTGTACAGGCAGGAAACACCATATATTTT | CAWSVQAGNTIYF
TRBD1 | . | TRBJ2-7 | TRBV4-1 | TGCGCCAGCAGTCCCCTCGGACAGGGGGCCTACGAGCAGTACTTC | CASSPLGQGAYEQYF
. | . | TRBJ2-7 | TRBV10-3 | TGTGCCATCAGTTACGTTACAGGGAACGAGCAGTACTTC | CAISYVTGNEQYF
. | . | TRBJ1-3 | TRBV11-2 | TGTGCCAGCAGCTTCTCACGAGTCGGAAACACCATATATTTT | CASSFSRVGNTIYF
TRBD1 | . | TRBJ1-5 | TRBV2 | TGTGCCAGCGTGGCAGACAGGGGCGCAGGGCCCCAGCATTTT | CASVADRGAGPQHF
. | . | TRBJ1-1 | TRBV14 | TGTGCCAGCAGCCAAGTCTTTGTGGGCGGTACTGAAGCTTTCTTT | CASSQVFVGGTEAFF
. | . | TRBJ2-1 | TRBV5-5 | TGTGCCAGCAGCTTGACGGATGCAGGGAATGAGCAGTTCTTC | CASSLTDAGNEQFF
TRBD2 | . | TRBJ2-6 | TRBV9 | TGTGCCAGCAGCGTAGGCGGGGGATCTGGGGCCAACGTCCTGACTTTC | CASSVGGGSGANVLTF
. | once | TRBJ2-3 | TRBV6-5 | TGTGCCAGCAGCCCCAGGGGGGGGGTAGATACGCAGTATTTT | CASSPRGGVDTQYF
. | . | TRBJ2-7 | TRBV5-7 | TGTGCCAGCAGCTTGGAGCAGGGACCCCACGAGCAGTACTTC | CASSLEQGPHEQYF
. | . | TRBJ2-7 | TRBV6-6 | TGTGCCAGCAGCACGACGATAGAGCAGTACTTC | CASSTTIEQYF
. | . | TRBJ2-2 | TRBV2 | TGTGCCAGCACTGGGGGGATAAACACCGGGGAGCTGTTTTTT | CASTGGINTGELFF
. | . | TRBJ1-1 | TRBV27 | TGTGCCAGCAGTCCGTGGGGGGATAACACTGAAGCTTTCTTT | CASSPWGDNTEAFF
. | . | TRBJ1-1 | TRBV11-2 | TGTGCCAGCAGCTTTGGGGGGCGCGGTACTGAAGCTTTCTTT | CASSFGGRGTEAFF
. | . | TRBJ1-1 | TRBV7-9 | TGTGCCAGCAGCTTCCACAGGGCAGGGACTGAAGCTTTCTTT | CASSFHRAGTEAFF
TRBD1 | once | TRBJ2-7 | TRBV5-4 | TGTGCCAGCAGCTTGGACAGGGGTACCTACGAGCAGTACTTC | CASSLDRGTYEQYF
TRBD1 | few | TRBJ1-5 | TRBV7-2 | TGTGCCAGCAGCTTATGGACAGGGTACCAGCCCCAGCATTTT | CASSLWTGYQPQHF